Below are 30 T cell receptor beta chains sequenced from a single sample in a study of T cell responses to AZD1222 COVID-19 vaccine. Sequencing was performed with immunoSEQ multiplex PCR; in TCRdb, only in-frame clones are kept and a portion is missing. The sample lists about 180,000 clones; about nine tenths were seen once. The source was peripheral blood, collected on day 0 of AZD1222 vaccination. The receptors originated from an adult in good health.

The V gene is TRBV11-3, the J gene TRBJ2-1; D may be TRBD1 or TRBD2 (5 bases each). Germline V CDR1 and CDR2: SGHNT, YENEEA. The CDR3 has 13 residues. Trimming removed 8 bases from V and 8 bases from J, with 16 bases in between. CDR3 sequence (DNA): TGTGCCAGCGCGGGCAGGGTTGACTATGAGCAGTTCTTC. It codes for CASAGRVDYEQFF.

A word on this clone: Other DNA sequences in the sample encode the same CDR3. The rearrangement joins TRBV28 to TRBJ1-1; D ambiguous. CDR3 size: 13 residues. Looked up from germline, CDR1 is MDHEN and CDR2 is SYDVKM. The V end lost 3 bases, the J end lost 1 base, and 6 bases lay between the germline ends. The CDR3 spells CASSFGGNTEAFF. The CDR3 bases are TGTGCCAGCAGTTTCGGCGGGAACACTGAAGCTTTCTTT. Based on the CDR3 plus reference TRBV28 and TRBJ1-1, the full variable domain is DVKVTQSSRYLVKRTGEKVFLECVQDMDHENMFWYRQDPGLGLRLIYFSYDVKMKEKGDIPEGYSVSREKKERFSLILESASTNQTSMYLCASSFGGNTEAFFGQGTRLTVV.

This chain connects TRBV4-2 to TRBJ2-7; possible D gene TRBD1, 5 bases. The germline V gene has CDR1 LGHNA and CDR2 YNFKEQ. Trimming cost V 4 bases and J 5 bases, with 12 bases left between them. The length of the CDR3 is 13 residues. The CDR3 nucleotides read TGTGCCAGCAGCCGATTAGACAGAGACGAGCAGTACTTC. This sequence encodes CASSRLDRDEQYF.

A remark on this clone: The same CDR3 arises from other DNA sequences in this sample as well. The chain recombines TRBV18 with TRBJ1-2; possible D gene TRBD1, 6 bases. This CDR3 is built from 15 residues. Trimming took off 0 bases at V and 2 bases at J, with 10 bases between the two ends. Per germline, CDR1 KGHSH and CDR2 LQKENI. The CDR3 is CASSPPAGTNYGYTF. For the CDR3, the DNA is TGTGCCAGCTCACCACCTGCAGGGACAAACTATGGCTACACCTTC.

This clone was picked up a small number of times. The genes are TRBV25-1 and TRBJ2-3; 9 nucleotides line up with TRBD2. This CDR3 is 17 amino acids long. Germline V gene sequence: CDR1 MGHDK, CDR2 SYGVNS. Trimming at V came to 0 bases and at J to 3 bases, leaving 7 bases not matched to a gene. CDR3 loop: CASSEYSRTSVTDTQYF. CDR3 DNA: TGTGCCAGCAGTGAATATTCCAGGACTAGCGTTACAGATACGCAGTATTTT.

The chain recombines TRBV6-5 with TRBJ1-1; D is uncertain. The CDR3 is 13 amino acids. CDR1 is MNHEY, CDR2 SVGAGI, per germline. Trimming pared 2 bases from V and 4 bases from J, leaving 8 bases between. CDR3 in amino acids: CASSYATFTEAFF. In DNA form, the CDR3 reads TGTGCCAGCAGTTACGCAACCTTCACTGAAGCTTTCTTT.

The chain employs TRBV19 and TRBJ1-2; unclear D gene. The CDR3 runs to 14 residues. The V gene lost 7 bases and the J gene lost 8 bases, with 20 bases spanning the gap. Germline values: CDR1 LNHDA, CDR2 SQIVND (reference sequence). CDR3 sequence (DNA): TGTGCCAGTATCGGGGAGATTCTCAGAGAGGGCTACACCTTC. Translated: CASIGEILREGYTF. The whole variable domain, filled in from reference TRBV19 and TRBJ1-2, reads DGGITQSPKYLFRKEGQNVTLSCEQNLNHDAMYWYRQDPGQGLRLIYYSQIVNDFQKGDIAEGYSVSREKKESFPLTVTSAQKNPTAFYLCASIGEILREGYTFGSGTRLTVV.

The chain couples TRBV21-1 to TRBJ2-2; the table's D call of TRBD2 was not tested on the DNA. TRBV21-1 is reported as a pseudogene. The CDR3 totals 15 residues. CDR3: CASSTPRSLEGELFF. The CDR3 DNA reads TGTGCCAGCAGCACTCCAAGGAGTCTGGAGGGGGAGCTGTTTTTT.

The genes are TRBV3-1 (or the pseudogene TRBV3-2) and TRBJ2-2, with 9 nucleotides matching TRBD1. The ends lost 2 bases at V and 5 bases at J; junction bases unmatched: 6. The CDR3 length is 16 residues. The germline V gene has CDR1 LGHDT and CDR2 YNNKEL (reference sequence). CDR3 amino acids: CASSQPGQGLTGELFF. The CDR3, as DNA: TGTGCCAGCAGCCAACCGGGACAGGGCCTGACCGGGGAGCTGTTTTTT.

This chain uses TRBV4-1 with TRBJ1-4; possibly TRBD1 for D (5 bases). The CDR3 loop spans 16 amino acids. Germline CDR1 is MGHRA and CDR2 is YSYEKL. The V end was cut by 1 base, the J end by 0 bases, with 9 bases between. CDR3 in DNA: TGCGCCAGCAGCCAAGGGGGACTTGCAACTAATGAAAAACTGTTTTTT. Its translation is CASSQGGLATNEKLFF.

The chain employs TRBV6-5 and TRBJ1-2; no firm D call. V was trimmed by 1 base and J by 1 base, leaving 1 base between them. This CDR3 region has 12 residues. CDR1 MNHEY and CDR2 SVGAGI come from the germline V gene. The CDR3 nucleotides read TGTGCCAGCAGTTACTATAACTATGGCTACACCTTC. Its translation: CASSYYNYGYTF.

The CDR3 nucleotides read TGCGCCAGCAGCCAAGGAGCGGGGGGTCAAGAGACCCAGTACTTC. It encodes CASSQGAGGQETQYF. The gene calls are TRBV5-1 and TRBJ2-5; 9 bases line up with TRBD2. The CDR3 loop spans 15 amino acids. V gave up 4 bases and J gave up 2 bases; unmatched junction bases: 6. Germline CDR1 is SGHRS and CDR2 is YFSETQ.

This clone appeared once. The genes are TRBV6-5 and TRBJ1-2, with no clear D. CDR3 length equals 14 residues. Germline V gives CDR1 MNHEY, CDR2 SVGAGI. The germline V and J ends were trimmed by 5 bases and 2 bases, with 12 bases remaining between them. The CDR3 here is CASSPPGRNYGYTF. The CDR3 nucleotides are TGTGCCAGCAGTCCCCCGGGCAGGAACTATGGCTACACCTTC.

This sequence joins TRBV7-9 and TRBJ1-2; D not certain. V was cut by 5 bases and J by 5 bases, with 18 bases left in between. Per the germline V gene, CDR1 is SEHNR and CDR2 is FQNEAQ (reference sequence). The CDR3 extends over 15 amino acids. CDR3 nucleotide sequence: TGTGCCAGCAGCCTTGAAACTATAAGGGCGTATGGCTACACCTTC. Translating gives CASSLETIRAYGYTF.

CDR3 nucleotide sequence: TGTGCCAGCAGCCAAGTCCAGACGGGGGCCCTCGAAGCTTTCTTT. Translation gives CASSQVQTGALEAFF. The chain recombines TRBV4-2 with TRBJ1-1; a weak D match, TRBD1 (6 bases). V was shortened by 1 base and J by 8 bases, with 17 bases between the two germline ends. The CDR3 is made up of 15 amino acids. The V gene's germline CDR1 is LGHNA and CDR2 YNFKEQ.

The chain is built from TRBV3-1 (or the pseudogene TRBV3-2) and TRBJ2-3; D is uncertain. The germline CDR1 and CDR2 sequences are LGHDT and YNNKEL (reference sequence). Deletions cut 0 bases from V and 5 bases from J, with 9 bases between. The CDR3 spans 14 residues. CDR3 nucleotide sequence: TGTGCCAGCAGCCAAGATCTTAATATAGATACGCAGTATTTT. This sequence encodes CASSQDLNIDTQYF.

The chain combines TRBV18 with TRBJ1-1, with no clear D. In germline, CDR1 is KGHSH, CDR2 LQKENI. This CDR3 has 14 amino acids. V shed 0 bases and J shed 3 bases, with 8 bases lying between them. This chain's CDR3 is CASSPPIFDTEAFF. CDR3 sequence (DNA): TGTGCCAGCTCACCACCGATATTCGACACTGAAGCTTTCTTT.

V is TRBV27 and J is TRBJ1-1; maybe TRBD1 (5 bases). Looked up from germline, CDR1 is MNHEY and CDR2 is SMNVEV (reference sequence). CDR3 length: 13 amino acids. Trimming pared 6 bases from V and 3 bases from J, leaving 11 bases between. CDR3 loop: CASRRTTYTEAFF. CDR3 DNA: TGTGCCAGCAGGCGGACAACTTACACTGAAGCTTTCTTT.

V is TRBV27 and J is TRBJ2-3; D is perhaps TRBD2 (5 bases). Germline values: CDR1 MNHEY, CDR2 SMNVEV (reference sequence). The V end was cut by 11 bases, the J end by 5 bases, with 26 bases between. CDR3 size: 16 residues. CDR3 region: CAARVEQHHGGDTQYF. For the CDR3, the DNA is TGTGCCGCGAGGGTGGAACAGCATCACGGAGGAGATACGCAGTATTTT.

The CDR3 region is CASSFGTSAETQYF. The CDR3 bases are TGTGCCAGCAGCTTCGGGACTAGCGCGGAGACCCAGTACTTC. The chain employs TRBV5-5 and TRBJ2-5, with TRBD2 matching over 10 bases. The J segment lost 5 bases and the V segment lost 2 bases, leaving 3 bases of the junction unmatched. The CDR3 is 14 amino acids. Germline CDR1 is SGHKS and CDR2 is YYEKEE (reference sequence).

This rearrangement joins TRBV19 to TRBJ2-2; the D gene is possibly TRBD1 (6 bases). Deletions cut 6 bases from V and 0 bases from J, with 14 bases between. Per the germline V gene, CDR1 is LNHDA and CDR2 is SQIVND (reference sequence). The CDR3 has 16 residues. The CDR3 DNA reads TGTGCCAGTAGGCGTCAGGGGAATTCGAACACCGGGGAGCTGTTTTTT. Its protein is CASRRQGNSNTGELFF.

The rearrangement joins TRBV10-3 to TRBJ1-6; D gene unclear. The germline gives CDR1 ENHRY, CDR2 SYGVKD. The CDR3 spans 14 residues. V gave up 9 bases and J gave up 6 bases, with 15 bases separating them. CDR3: CAISSFEGNSPLHF. The CDR3 DNA follows: TGTGCCATATCCTCCTTTGAGGGTAATTCACCCCTCCACTTT.

This clone was recorded once. The genes are TRBV28 and TRBJ1-1; the D gene is possibly TRBD1 (5 bases). Germline V lookup: CDR1 MDHEN, CDR2 SYDVKM. The CDR3 sequence is 13 residues long. V was trimmed by 3 bases and J by 6 bases, leaving 11 bases between them. The CDR3 region has the DNA TGTGCCAGCAGTTTTGGGGGGGGACCTGAAGCTTTCTTT. Its translation is CASSFGGGPEAFF. The variable domain in full, completed from reference TRBV28 and TRBJ1-1, reads DVKVTQSSRYLVKRTGEKVFLECVQDMDHENMFWYRQDPGLGLRLIYFSYDVKMKEKGDIPEGYSVSREKKERFSLILESASTNQTSMYLCASSFGGGPEAFFGQGTRLTVV.

The V call is TRBV6-1, the J call TRBJ1-2; the D is unclear. This CDR3 has 14 residues. CDR1 and CDR2 (germline): MNHNS, SASEGT. V lost 2 bases and J 2 bases, leaving 9 bases between the germline ends. The CDR3 loop reads CASSEWEGNYGYTF. The CDR3 DNA sequence: TGTGCCAGCAGTGAATGGGAGGGCAACTATGGCTACACCTTC.

The chain combines TRBV19 with TRBJ1-1; D is ambiguous. The CDR3 runs 16 residues. Germline V gene lookup returns CDR1 LNHDA and CDR2 SQIVND (reference sequence). The V gene lost 0 bases and the J gene lost 1 base, with 12 bases spanning the gap. CDR3 residues: CASSIELGRKNTEAFF. For the CDR3, the DNA is TGTGCCAGTAGTATAGAACTTGGGAGAAAGAACACTGAAGCTTTCTTT.

The chain combines TRBV6-6 with TRBJ2-3; the match to TRBD1 covers 9 bases. The V gene end was trimmed by 0 bases and the J gene end by 5 bases; junction bases not matched to a gene: 3. CDR1 is MNHNY and CDR2 is SVGAGI in the germline V gene (reference sequence). The CDR3 runs to 15 residues. The CDR3 reads CASSYSGQGRDTQYF. The CDR3 DNA follows: TGTGCCAGCAGTTACTCCGGACAGGGGAGAGATACGCAGTATTTT.

This rearrangement joins TRBV3-1 (or the pseudogene TRBV3-2) to TRBJ1-2, with D possibly being TRBD1 (6 bases). The CDR3 sequence is 16 residues long. Germline CDR1 and CDR2: LGHDT and YNNKEL (reference sequence). V lost 4 bases and J lost 0, with 15 bases in between. CDR3 DNA: TGTGCCAGCAGCCTTCTCTCGGGACAAACTAACTATGGCTACACCTTC. Translation: CASSLLSGQTNYGYTF.

V and J are TRBV7-6 and TRBJ2-3; D is uncertain. Deletions cut 4 bases from V and 5 bases from J, with 13 bases between. There are 14 residues in the CDR3. The V gene's germline CDR1 is SGHVS and CDR2 FNYEAQ. The CDR3 is CASSSGLLGDTQYF. CDR3 DNA sequence: TGTGCCAGCAGCTCGGGTCTCCTGGGAGATACGCAGTATTTT.

The chain couples TRBV4-3 to TRBJ1-2; possible D gene TRBD1, 5 bases. Germline assignment: CDR1 LGHNA and CDR2 YSLEER. V dropped 0 bases and J dropped 4 bases, with 15 bases sitting between them. The CDR3 covers 16 residues. The CDR3 bases are TGCGCCAGCAGCCAAGATCCCCCGCAGGGATCCTATGGCTACACCTTC. Translation gives CASSQDPPQGSYGYTF.

V and J are TRBV4-1 and TRBJ1-3; D is perhaps TRBD1 (6 bases). The germline V and J ends were trimmed by 2 bases and 4 bases, with 15 bases remaining between them. This CDR3 is built from 16 residues. Germline CDR1 MGHRA, CDR2 YSYEKL. CDR3 bases: TGCGCCAGCAGCCAACCTGGGAGGGGGGACGGAAACACCATATATTTT. Translating gives CASSQPGRGDGNTIYF.